The clone carrying this T cell receptor (beta chain) has a handful of counts. Its specificity is not known. In three donor pairs, unstimulated naive, memory, effector memory and TEMRA subsets were sequenced. Here immunoSEQ multiplex PCR was the method, and the copy in TCRdb shows in-frame clones only, minus some. Seen here are approximately 65,000 clones, roughly 85% observed once, and the top ten hold about 3.8%. This specimen comes from a study of siplizumab effects on memory and regulatory T cells. Regarding the study as a whole: In siplizumab cultures, the suppressive function of proliferating Tregs remained unconfirmed. Memory cells that were CD4+ and unstimulated gave rise to alloreactive sequences, which siplizumab significantly reduced.

There are 14 residues in the CDR3. V shed 10 bases and J shed 1 base, with 14 bases lying between them. CDR1 is MNHNS, CDR2 SASEGT, per germline. The receptor was isolated from a human donor in good health. Sequencing was carried out using memory CD4+ T cells sorted from blood. The chain joins TRBV6-1 to TRBJ1-3; D is undetermined. In nucleotides, the CDR3 is TGTGCCATCTCCCGGTCGGGGTCTGGAAACACCATATATTTT. Its translation is CAISRSGSGNTIYF.